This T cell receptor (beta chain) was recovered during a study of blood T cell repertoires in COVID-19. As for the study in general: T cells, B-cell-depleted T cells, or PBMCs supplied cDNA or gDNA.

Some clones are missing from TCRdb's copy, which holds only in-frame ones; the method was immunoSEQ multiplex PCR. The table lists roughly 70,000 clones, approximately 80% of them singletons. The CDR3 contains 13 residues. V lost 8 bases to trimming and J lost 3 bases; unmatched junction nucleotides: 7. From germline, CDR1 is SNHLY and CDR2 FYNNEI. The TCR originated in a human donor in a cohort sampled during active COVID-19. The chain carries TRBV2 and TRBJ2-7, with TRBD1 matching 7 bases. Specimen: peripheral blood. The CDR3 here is CASSGQQGYEQYF. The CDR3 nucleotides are TGTGCCAGCTCGGGACAGCAAGGCTACGAGCAGTACTTC.